Listed here are 12 T cell receptor beta chains from one sample, sequenced in a study of regulatory T cells in long-lasting Graves disease. The sample's time point: persistent/refractory GD, antithyroid drugs over 5 years with positive TRAb. TCR sequences were obtained from RNA taken from PBMCs. Researchers made TCR beta libraries by using iRepertoire HTBI primers and running Arm-PCR on CDR3 regions. MiXCR, run by TCRdb on the multiplex PCR reads, gives a single entry per CDR3 protein. This table holds about 340,000 distinct CDR3 sequences, about 20% found once. The sample consisted of peripheral blood mononuclear cells (PBMCs), taken when the disease was refractory, from a patient treated with antithyroid drugs. These receptors all stem from a female donor with Graves disease.

About this clonotype: A read error is possible here, since a much larger clone lies one base away. The chain recombines TRBV6-9 with TRBJ2-7; possible D gene TRBD1, 5 bases. CDR1 and CDR2 from the germline V gene are MNHGY and SVAAGI. V was shortened by 4 bases and J by 7 bases, with 11 bases between the two germline ends. The CDR3 extends over 12 amino acids. The CDR3 nucleotides are TGTGCCAGCAGTTCAGCAGGGAATGAGCAGTACTTC. Encoded protein: CASSSAGNEQYF.

Ten or more counts support this clonotype. The gene calls are TRBV11-2 and TRBJ2-5; 7 bases align to TRBD1. Germline assignment: CDR1 SGHAT and CDR2 FQNNGV. This CDR3 is built from 16 residues. The V segment lost 5 bases and the J segment 2 bases; nucleotides outside the gene matches: 11. The CDR3: CASSANRGSSQETQYF. The DNA for the CDR3 is TGTGCCAGCAGCGCAAACAGGGGAAGTTCTCAAGAGACCCAGTACTTC.

This clonotype showed up many times. The chain carries TRBV28 and TRBJ1-5, with 7 bases lining up with TRBD1. The CDR3 spans 14 residues. The ends lost 6 bases at V and 3 bases at J; junction bases unmatched: 5. Germline CDR1 and CDR2: MDHEN and SYDVKM. CDR3: CASRPGQDNQPQHF. CDR3 bases: TGTGCCAGCAGGCCTGGACAGGACAATCAGCCCCAGCATTTT.

This chain links TRBV20-1 with TRBJ2-7; D uncertain. This CDR3 has 16 amino acids. Trimming took off 5 bases at V and 1 base at J, with 21 bases between the two ends. The V gene's germline CDR1 is DFQATT and CDR2 SNEGSKA (reference sequence). The CDR3 loop reads CSALNPGSTGSYEQYF. The CDR3 coding sequence is TGCAGTGCTCTCAACCCAGGTTCGACTGGTTCCTACGAGCAGTACTTC.

The gene calls are TRBV6-1 and TRBJ2-7; TRBD1 matches 12 bases. The CDR3 length is 13 residues. The junction had 5 bases not matched to a gene; V was cut back by 7 bases and J by 7 bases. CDR1 and CDR2 from the germline V gene are MNHNS and SASEGT. The CDR3, as DNA: TGTGCCAGCACCGGGACAGGGGGCTTTGAGCAGTACTTC. Its translation is CASTGTGGFEQYF.

This clonotype appeared a few times. The chain employs TRBV3-1 and TRBJ2-2; the D gene is possibly TRBD2 (5 bases). V was clipped by 3 bases and J by 4 bases, with 9 bases between them. Per germline, CDR1 LGHDT and CDR2 YNNKEL (reference sequence). The CDR3 sequence is 14 residues long. The CDR3 protein is CASSHLGLTGELFF. The CDR3 coding sequence is TGTGCCAGCAGCCACTTAGGACTCACCGGGGAGCTGTTTTTT.

This clonotype was counted between two and nine times. The V and J genes are TRBV20-1 and TRBJ1-3, with D unclear. V lost 5 bases and J 1 base, leaving 6 bases between the germline ends. This CDR3 is 12 amino acids long. CDR1 is DFQATT, CDR2 SNEGSKA, per germline (reference sequence). The chain's CDR3 is CSARYSGNTIYF. DNA for the CDR3: TGCAGTGCTCGGTATTCTGGAAACACCATATATTTT.

Notes on this clonotype: A far larger clone is only one base removed, so a read error is likely. The rearrangement links TRBV6-4 to TRBJ1-4, with unresolved D. The germline CDR1 and CDR2 sequences are MRHNA and SNTAGT. The CDR3 contains 15 residues. The CDR3 bases are TGTGCCAGCAGTGAGATCTTAGCAACTAATGAAGAACTGTTTTTT. Translating it yields CASSEILATNEELFF.

The chain employs TRBV12-3 or TRBV12-4 and TRBJ2-2; tentatively, D is TRBD1 (6 bases). Between the trimmed V and J ends, which lost 5 bases and 5 bases, there was a span of 18 bases. The CDR3 consists of 16 residues. CDR3 coding DNA: TGTGCCAGCAGTGAAGGGGGTTTCCGGGAAACCGGGGAGCTGTTTTTT. As protein: CASSEGGFRETGELFF.

Many counts were recorded for this clonotype. The rearrangement uses TRBV12-3 or TRBV12-4 and TRBJ2-7; maybe TRBD2 (5 bases). Trimming left V 5 bases short and J 2 bases short, with 10 bases between. The CDR3 is made up of 13 amino acids. The CDR3 reads CASSRTEAYEQYF. The CDR3, as DNA: TGTGCCAGCAGTAGGACTGAAGCCTACGAGCAGTACTTC.

Ten or more counts support this clonotype. The chain employs TRBV2 and TRBJ1-1; possible D gene TRBD1, 6 bases. CDR1 is SNHLY and CDR2 is FYNNEI in the germline V gene. The CDR3 covers 14 residues. V dropped 4 bases and J dropped 0 bases, with 9 bases sitting between them. The CDR3: CASSGGAMNTEAFF. CDR3 nucleotide sequence: TGTGCCAGCAGTGGGGGGGCCATGAACACTGAAGCTTTCTTT.

This clonotype was counted a few times. This chain connects TRBV5-6 to TRBJ1-1; 8 bases line up with TRBD1. The germline gives CDR1 SGHDT, CDR2 YYEEEE. CDR3 length equals 16 residues. J gave up 3 bases and V 4 bases, and 11 bases lay outside the gene matches. CDR3: CASSPGQGGVYTEAFF. The CDR3 region has the DNA TGTGCCAGCAGCCCTGGACAGGGTGGTGTTTACACTGAAGCTTTCTTT. Full variable domain (remainder filled in from reference TRBV5-6 and TRBJ1-1): DAGVTQSPTHLIKTRGQQVTLRCSPKSGHDTVSWYQQALGQGPQFIFQYYEEEERQRGNFPDRFSGHQFPNYSSELNVNALLLGDSALYLCASSPGQGGVYTEAFFGQGTRLTVV.